This T cell receptor (beta chain) was retrieved from a study of CD8 T cells in ankylosing spondylitis. TCRdb reanalysed the 5' RACE reads using MiXCR and keeps one entry per CDR3 protein. The sample contains fewer than 400,000 distinct CDR3 sequences, over 12% of which appear only once. There are many counts of this clonotype. V lost 7 bases to trimming and J lost 5 bases, with 15 bases between them. There are 13 residues in the CDR3. The specimen was blood, either unsorted or a sorted T cell fraction (not recorded which). This clonotype originated in a male donor with ankylosing spondylitis or in good health (not recorded which). This chain uses TRBV12-3 or TRBV12-4 with TRBJ2-7; TRBD1 or TRBD2 may be the D gene (6 bases each). The CDR3 sequence: CASKRGAGNEQYF. The CDR3 DNA sequence: TGTGCCAGCAAGAGGGGGGCGGGAAACGAGCAGTACTTC.